This TCR beta chain appears in the sequencing data of a study of blood T cell repertoires in COVID-19 (dated by TCRdb to about 2020). Study-wide context: Samples covering the acute and convalescent phases of COVID-19 were provided by collaborators in the United States, Italy and Spain. The material from the prospective study consisted of cDNA or gDNA derived from T cells, B-cell-depleted T cells, or PBMCs. The dataset comprised deeply sampled blood TCRbeta repertoires from subjects exposed to, actively infected with, or recovered from COVID-19. The repertoires were made available in a free public database intended to serve as a resource for research on the immune response to SARS-CoV-2. Samples came from the ongoing ImmuneRACE study (first 160 participants) plus 1,254 subjects from 6 global collaborators. A de-identified subject ID, COVID-19 status, age in years and sex were almost always included in the sample metadata. HLA class I and class II types, where available, came from metadata supplied by the sample provider rather than from assay-based typing. What the study reported, not specific to this receptor: The quantity of clinical and demographic metadata differed by source and by participant and was supplied without curation.

The CDR3 has 16 amino acids, counting the end cysteine and phenylalanine. Kept here is only the CDR3 DNA, which spans 48 bases and is read in frame from base 1. As encoded in the germline V gene (reference sequence), CDR1 is MNHEY while CDR2 is SMNVEV. Trimming costs V 3 bases and J 1 base, and their ends lie 15 bases apart. Whole blood was collected in K2EDTA tubes by collaborating institutions according to the institutions' own protocols. Collaborator samples were shipped for TCRbeta analysis as frozen whole blood, isolated PBMCs, or DNA extracted from either sample type. The immunoSEQ Assay, a bias-controlled multiplex PCR, was used to amplify TCRbeta CDR3 regions from genomic DNA. The study's own analysis went as follows. Within the assay, amplification of reference gene primers was used to estimate how many nucleated cells each sample contained. To quantify the absolute abundance of each unique TCRbeta CDR3 rearrangement, sequence reads were collapsed and filtered. For each sample, productive Simpson clonality was calculated as the square root of Simpson's diversity index over productive rearrangements. Imported from immuneACCESS, the table was reduced by TCRdb to in-frame sequences with V and J called. These copies leave out some clones; in studies compared against another copy, an unresolved V gene accounts for under half, and the cause of the remainder is not known. The V and J calls and clone size come from that table; D and trimming were worked out from the DNA. The sample yields some 220,000 clones; 75% to 85% were counted once. Of the sample, around 5.9% is held by the ten largest clones.

Turning to this clone: The antigen it binds to is not known. The sample holds no much larger clone one base away, and base qualities are not on file.

The sequence was obtained from a human donor in a cohort sampled during active COVID-19. The sequence links TRBV27 to TRBJ1-2, with a tentative D gene TRBD1 over 6 matching bases. Sequenced input: peripheral blood. The base sequence is TGTGCCAGCAGTTTTAGCTGGGACACCGGTAACTATGGCTACACCTTC. Translated, this gives CASSFSWDTGNYGYTF.